These 32 T cell receptor beta chains were all obtained from the same sample, sequenced in a study of T cell responses to AZD1222 COVID-19 vaccine (dated by TCRdb to about 2021). The sample's time point label, in plain terms: baseline before first vaccination. Library generation was performed with the immunoSEQ multiplex PCR assay. TCRdb carries this immuneACCESS record with in-frame sequences only. Its versions omit some clonotypes, under half of them owing to an unresolved V gene in the studies checked, with the rest unexplained. The sample contains about 70,000 clones, around 83% of them found a single time. The ten most abundant clones make up more than 8.5% of the sample. This material consisted of peripheral blood, taken on day 0 of AZD1222 vaccination. The receptors come from an adult in good health.

In its sample, this clone was seen once. The rearrangement uses TRBV4-2 and TRBJ1-2, with D tentatively TRBD1 (6 bases). The germline V gene encodes CDR1 LGHNA and CDR2 YNFKEQ. V lost 5 bases to trimming and J lost 4 bases, with 20 bases between them. This CDR3 is built from 16 residues. CDR3 region: CASSSAVGGTSYGYTF. The CDR3 nucleotides are TGTGCCAGCAGCTCAGCTGTTGGAGGGACAAGCTATGGCTACACCTTC.

The chain couples TRBV28 to TRBJ2-7, with TRBD1 matching over 10 bases. The length of the CDR3 is 15 residues. With V trimmed by 6 bases and J by 3 bases, 8 bases remained unmatched. In germline, CDR1 is MDHEN, CDR2 SYDVKM. The CDR3 bases are TGTGCCAGCAGGCCCCACGGACAGGGGGACTACGAGCAGTACTTC. Residues: CASRPHGQGDYEQYF.

The gene calls are TRBV5-1 and TRBJ2-7; 9 positions match TRBD1. After removal of 7 bases from V and 5 bases from J, the junction contained 7 bases not matched to a gene. Germline CDR1 reads SGHRS; CDR2 reads YFSETQ. There are 13 residues in the CDR3. CDR3 residues: CASDPGQGHEQYF. DNA for the CDR3: TGCGCCAGCGATCCGGGACAGGGCCACGAGCAGTACTTC.

This rearrangement joins TRBV10-3 to TRBJ2-3, with 9 bases aligning to TRBD1. This CDR3 comprises 15 residues. V trimming: 4 bases; J trimming: 2 bases; junction bases outside the gene matches: 4. The germline CDR1 and CDR2 sequences are ENHRY and SYGVKD. The CDR3 spells CAISGDREATDTQYF. The CDR3 nucleotides are TGTGCCATCAGTGGGGACAGGGAAGCCACAGATACGCAGTATTTT.

The rearrangement links TRBV28 to TRBJ1-3; TRBD1 aligns across 7 bases. Looked up from germline, CDR1 is MDHEN and CDR2 is SYDVKM. The V segment lost 5 bases and the J segment 0 bases; nucleotides outside the gene matches: 7. CDR3 length: 16 amino acids. The DNA of the CDR3 is TGTGCCAGCAGTGCACGACAGGGCCTCTCTGGAAACACCATATATTTT. It translates to CASSARQGLSGNTIYF.

This sequence joins TRBV10-3 and TRBJ2-3; a weak D match, TRBD2 (6 bases). V lost 2 bases and J 2 bases, leaving 17 bases between the germline ends. The CDR3 length is 17 residues. Germline values: CDR1 ENHRY, CDR2 SYGVKD. The CDR3 DNA is TGTGCCATCAGTGAGCCGGGGACTCCGAAGACCACAGATACGCAGTATTTT. This codes for CAISEPGTPKTTDTQYF.

The V call is TRBV28, the J call TRBJ2-7; no clear D. CDR1 MDHEN and CDR2 SYDVKM come from the germline V gene. The CDR3 is made up of 14 amino acids. V lost 4 bases and J 1 base, leaving 11 bases between the germline ends. The CDR3 region has the DNA TGTGCCAGCAGTTCCCTTCTGGGGTCCTACGAGCAGTACTTC. It is translated as CASSSLLGSYEQYF.

The rearrangement uses TRBV7-6 and TRBJ2-7, with D possibly matching TRBD2 (6 bases). The CDR3 extends over 15 amino acids. Germline V gene data show CDR1 as SGHVS and CDR2 as FNYEAQ. V lost 2 bases to trimming and J lost 2 bases, with 13 bases between them. Here the CDR3 reads CASSLSGGTPYEQYF. CDR3 nucleotides: TGTGCCAGCAGCTTAAGTGGCGGGACGCCCTACGAGCAGTACTTC.

This clone was counted between two and nine times. This chain links TRBV30 with TRBJ1-1; D remains ambiguous. Germline CDR1 GTSNPN, CDR2 SVGIG (reference sequence). The CDR3 runs 14 residues. Trimming shortened V by 0 bases and J by 5 bases, and 13 bases separated the two germline ends. CDR3 sequence: CAWSVLRTWTEAFF. CDR3 bases: TGTGCCTGGAGTGTACTACGCACTTGGACTGAAGCTTTCTTT.

V is TRBV28 and J is TRBJ1-2; the D is unclear. The germline gives CDR1 MDHEN, CDR2 SYDVKM. The CDR3 consists of 14 residues. Trimming took off 6 bases at V and 3 bases at J, with 14 bases between the two ends. The CDR3 sequence is CASSLAGLDYGYTF. As DNA, the CDR3 is TGTGCCAGCAGCTTGGCGGGTTTGGACTATGGCTACACCTTC.

This clone was seen more than once but under ten times. The rearrangement joins TRBV13 to TRBJ2-7; 8 nucleotides line up with TRBD1. This CDR3 contains 17 residues. The V and J ends lost 4 bases and 7 bases, in that order; junction bases with no gene match: 18. Germline V gene lookup returns CDR1 PRHDT and CDR2 FYEKMQ (reference sequence). CDR3 nucleotide sequence: TGTGCCAGCAGCTGGGTTGGTGGCAGGGGGCAATCGGGGGAGCAGTACTTC. Translation gives CASSWVGGRGQSGEQYF.

This chain links TRBV7-9 with TRBJ1-1; a possible D gene is TRBD1 (5 bases). The CDR3 is 13 residues long. V gave up 6 bases and J gave up 12 bases, with 20 bases separating them. The germline CDR1 and CDR2 sequences are SEHNR and FQNEAQ (reference sequence). The CDR3 loop reads CASSLVETLGPFF. The CDR3 nucleotides are TGTGCCAGCAGTCTAGTCGAGACGCTGGGACCTTTCTTT.

V gene TRBV4-1 combines with J gene TRBJ2-5; 10 bases agree with TRBD2. V dropped 5 bases and J dropped 0; count of bases not matched to a gene: 9. The CDR3 runs to 17 residues. The germline V gene has CDR1 MGHRA and CDR2 YSYEKL. CDR3 sequence: CASSKRSSGGNQETQYF. CDR3 coding DNA: TGCGCCAGCAGCAAACGTTCTAGCGGGGGAAACCAAGAGACCCAGTACTTC.

In DNA form, the CDR3 reads TGTGCCAGCAGGGGGACAGGAGTCTACGAGCAGTACTTC. As protein: CASRGTGVYEQYF. The chain couples TRBV6-5 to TRBJ2-7, with 8 bases matching TRBD1. Trimming took 6 bases from V and 3 from J; bases not matched to a gene: 4. CDR1 is MNHEY and CDR2 is SVGAGI in the germline V gene. This CDR3 comprises 13 residues.

The table lists this clone with a few counts. The V call is TRBV9, the J call TRBJ2-1; 10 bases are a match to TRBD1. J was trimmed by 6 bases and V by 0 bases; bases with no gene match: 6. CDR3 length equals 16 residues. Germline assignment: CDR1 SGDLS and CDR2 YYNGEE. This chain's CDR3 is CASSVAPGTGANEQFF. The CDR3 DNA reads TGTGCCAGCAGCGTAGCGCCGGGGACAGGGGCCAATGAGCAGTTCTTC.

The V call is TRBV5-8, the J call TRBJ1-1; D unresolved. Germline V gene data show CDR1 as SGHTS and CDR2 as YDEGEE. Between the trimmed V and J ends, which lost 4 bases and 2 bases, there was a span of 6 bases. This CDR3 comprises 12 residues. This CDR3 reads CASSPRNTEAFF. The CDR3, as DNA: TGTGCCAGCAGCCCGCGCAACACTGAAGCTTTCTTT.

J is TRBJ2-5 and V is TRBV25-1; D is undetermined. CDR1 is MGHDK and CDR2 is SYGVNS in the germline V gene. CDR3 length: 13 residues. Trimming removed 7 bases at V and 2 bases at J, with 11 bases between. DNA of the CDR3: TGTGCCAGCACCCCAAATTATCAAGAGACCCAGTACTTC. Its protein is CASTPNYQETQYF.

The V call is TRBV2, the J call TRBJ1-2, with D unresolved. V shed 3 bases and J shed 2 bases, with 10 bases lying between them. Germline loops: CDR1 SNHLY, CDR2 FYNNEI. This CDR3 has 14 amino acids. The CDR3 protein is CASSDRTDNYGYTF. CDR3 coding DNA: TGTGCCAGCAGTGACCGGACCGACAACTATGGCTACACCTTC.

The chain recombines TRBV2 with TRBJ2-3, with D possibly being TRBD2 (6 bases). Trimming left V 6 bases short and J 0 bases short, with 10 bases between. Germline V gene data show CDR1 as SNHLY and CDR2 as FYNNEI. The CDR3 loop spans 14 amino acids. DNA of the CDR3: TGTGCCAGCAGCCCCGGGACTAGCACAGATACGCAGTATTTT. It yields the protein CASSPGTSTDTQYF.

Comments on this clone: The junction does not match germline at one end; this may be a read error. The genes are TRBV5-1 and TRBJ1-2; the D is unclear. The CDR3 extends over 15 amino acids. Germline V gives CDR1 SGHRS, CDR2 YFSETQ. CDR3 nucleotides: TGCGCCAGCAGCTCTACCGGCGGGTTTGGCGGCTATTTGGCCTTC. Its protein product is CASSSTGGFGGYLAF. The full variable domain, completed using reference TRBV5-1 and TRBJ1-2, is KAGVTQTPRYLIKTRGQQVTLSCSPISGHRSVSWYQQTPGQGLQFLFEYFSETQRNKGNFPGRFSGRQFSNSRSEMNVSTLELGDSALYLCASSSTGGFGGYLAFGSGTRLTVV.

The gene calls are TRBV19 and TRBJ1-5; no firm D call. Trimming took 0 bases from V and 0 from J, leaving 12 bases between them. The germline CDR1 and CDR2 sequences are LNHDA and SQIVND (reference sequence). The CDR3 runs to 17 residues. The DNA of the CDR3 is TGTGCCAGTAGTATAGACCCGGGCACGGTTAGCAATCAGCCCCAGCATTTT. This sequence encodes CASSIDPGTVSNQPQHF.

The chain uses TRBV30 and TRBJ1-1; D may be TRBD1 (6 bases). Germline CDR1 GTSNPN, CDR2 SVGIG (reference sequence). The CDR3 covers 13 residues. V lost 4 bases to trimming and J lost 6 bases, with 15 bases between them. CDR3 residues: CAWTQGSGAEAFF. DNA for the CDR3: TGTGCCTGGACCCAGGGGAGTGGGGCTGAAGCTTTCTTT.

The chain employs TRBV6-5 and TRBJ1-3; D is unresolved. The CDR3 is 14 residues long. CDR1 is MNHEY and CDR2 is SVGAGI in the germline V gene. CDR3 sequence reads: CAAWSVLSGNTIYF. The DNA of the CDR3 is TGTGCTGCCTGGAGTGTTCTTTCGGGAAACACCATATATTTT.

The rearrangement joins TRBV5-1 to TRBJ2-5, with 15 nucleotides matching TRBD2. V trimming: 4 bases; J trimming: 0 bases; junction bases outside the gene matches: 4. This CDR3 spans 17 amino acids. Germline lookup yields CDR1 SGHRS and CDR2 YFSETQ. As DNA, the CDR3 is TGCGCCAGCAGCGAGGGACTAGCGGGGGGTTACCAAGAGACCCAGTACTTC. Residues: CASSEGLAGGYQETQYF.

This clone was detected a few times. The chain links TRBV30 to TRBJ2-4, with 9 bases identical to TRBD2. This CDR3 is built from 16 residues. Germline CDR1 is GTSNPN and CDR2 is SVGIG (reference sequence). V lost 4 bases to trimming and J lost 1 base; unmatched junction nucleotides: 8. The chain's CDR3 is CAWTGVAGVAKNIQYF. CDR3 DNA sequence: TGTGCCTGGACTGGGGTAGCGGGGGTCGCCAAAAACATTCAGTACTTC. The whole variable domain, remainder taken from reference TRBV30 and TRBJ2-4, is SQTIHQWPATLVQPVGSPLSLECTVEGTSNPNLYWYRQAAGRGLQLLFYSVGIGQISSEVPQNLSASRPQDRQFILSSKKLLLSDSGFYLCAWTGVAGVAKNIQYFGAGTRLSVL.

This rearrangement joins TRBV6-5 to TRBJ1-2; no clear D gene. The CDR3 totals 12 residues. V dropped 0 bases and J dropped 7 bases, with 6 bases sitting between them. Germline V gene lookup returns CDR1 MNHEY and CDR2 SVGAGI. CDR3 nucleotide sequence: TGTGCCAGCAGTTACTCGGGTGGTGGCTACACCTTC. Translating gives CASSYSGGGYTF.

The J gene is TRBJ2-2, the V gene TRBV4-1; no clear D gene. V was clipped by 4 bases and J by 0 bases, with 12 bases between them. Looked up from germline, CDR1 is MGHRA and CDR2 is YSYEKL. CDR3 length: 16 residues. CDR3 sequence: CASSLMSSSNTGELFF. The CDR3 DNA is TGCGCCAGCAGCCTAATGTCATCCTCGAACACCGGGGAGCTGTTTTTT.

The V and J genes are TRBV7-8 and TRBJ1-1; D is unclear. Germline V CDR1 and CDR2: SGHVS, FQNEAQ. The CDR3 consists of 13 residues. Trimming removed 10 bases at V and 5 bases at J, with 17 bases between. CDR3 in DNA: TGTGCCAATGGGGTGGGGAGAAGGACTGAAGCTTTCTTT. Its translation: CANGVGRRTEAFF.

CDR3 in DNA: TGCGCCAGCAGCTTGTTAGGGGCTTCTGTCAATTCACCCCTCCACTTT. Its translation: CASSLLGASVNSPLHF. The chain employs TRBV5-1 and TRBJ1-6; possible D gene TRBD1, 5 bases. Trimming shortened V by 1 base and J by 7 bases, and 15 bases separated the two germline ends. From germline, CDR1 is SGHRS and CDR2 YFSETQ. CDR3 length equals 16 residues.

The rearrangement uses TRBV18 and TRBJ2-1; 11 nucleotides agree with TRBD2. J gave up 6 bases and V 2 bases, and 3 bases lay outside the gene matches. Germline V CDR1 and CDR2: KGHSH, LQKENI. The CDR3 contains 15 residues. As DNA, the CDR3 is TGTGCCAGCTCACCAATAGCGGGGGGGCGCAATGAGCAGTTCTTC. This encodes CASSPIAGGRNEQFF.

The chain recombines TRBV6-5 with TRBJ1-2; 8 bases match TRBD1. The ends lost 0 bases at V and 6 bases at J; junction bases unmatched: 6. CDR3 length: 15 residues. Germline loops: CDR1 MNHEY, CDR2 SVGAGI. The DNA for the CDR3 is TGTGCCAGCAGTTACTCGAGTCAGGGGGCTAATGGCTACACCTTC. Translated: CASSYSSQGANGYTF.

The rearrangement uses TRBV2 and TRBJ1-4; 8 positions match TRBD1. The trim removed 7 bases at V and 8 bases at J, leaving 6 bases unmatched. CDR1 is SNHLY and CDR2 is FYNNEI in the germline V gene. The CDR3 contains 13 residues. The CDR3 protein is CASNGQGPEKLFF. In DNA, the CDR3 is TGTGCCAGCAATGGACAGGGCCCCGAAAAACTGTTTTTT. The whole variable domain, remainder taken from reference TRBV2 and TRBJ1-4, is EPEVTQTPSHQVTQMGQEVILRCVPISNHLYFYWYRQILGQKVEFLVSFYNNEISEKSEIFDDQFSVERPDGSNFTLKIRSTKLEDSAMYFCASNGQGPEKLFFGSGTQLSVL.